Sequencing of this TCR beta chain was carried out in a study of blood T cells in healthy people across ages. This clonotype was seen a handful of times. As yet, its antigen is unknown. Whole-study findings and limits: Unsorted PBMC input precluded a conclusive naive versus antigen-experienced comparison. When set beside aged donors, long-lived donors presented more naive CD4+ cells and higher diversity.

The germline V gene has CDR1 SGHRS and CDR2 YFSETQ. This CDR3 spans 16 amino acids. V dropped 0 bases and J dropped 2; count of bases not matched to a gene: 6. Collection of 8.5 to 10 milliliters of peripheral blood was performed for each donor. The authors ran a second PCR of roughly 6 to 12 cycles using a sample-barcoded 5' primer and a J-beta primer mix. TCRdb re-called the 5' RACE reads with MiXCR, one entry per CDR3 protein. The sample gives over 750,000 distinct CDR3 sequences, 25% of which show up once; 9% to 9.5% is in the top ten. This sample also belongs to another study, concerning T cells of mothers and their children. That source reports: Overlap in related mother-child pairs always slightly exceeded unrelated pairs, never significantly.

The TCR was taken from a boy between 10 and 17 years old in good health. V and J are TRBV5-1 and TRBJ2-3, with 7 bases identical to TRBD2. The material sequenced was blood. Here the CDR3 reads CASSLGSSGNTDTQYF. The CDR3 bases are TGCGCCAGCAGCTTGGGTTCTAGCGGAAACACAGATACGCAGTATTTT.